Included here is one T cell receptor beta chain sequence, with context. No cognate antigen has been identified for it. Per-base quality was not reported, and no clone a single base away is much larger than it. The sample's time point label, decoded: baseline before first vaccination. The vaccinee samples were drawn from two UK trials, COV001 and COV002, one of which was a single-blind randomized controlled phase 2/3 trial testing AZD1222 (ChAdOx1 nCoV-19) in healthy adults. For TCRbeta chain sequencing, PBMC samples were collected from trial participants at day 0 and at day 28 after the second dose. The CDR3 regions of human TCRbeta chains were analyzed by immunosequencing. On the study's bioinformatics: TCRs in the repertoires were matched against a reference library of SARS-CoV-2-specific TCRs that had been generated with the MIRA antigen-specificity platform. Breadth meant the fraction of unique TCRs that were SARS-CoV-2-associated, whereas depth meant the fraction of total T cells that were SARS-CoV-2-associated. Using the MIRA data, each spike-specific TCR was assigned both to the spike region to which the TCR was reactive and to a CD4 or CD8 class. Log10-transformed breadth and depth values were compared by one-way ANOVA with Sidak's multiple comparisons tests. TCRdb took this table from immuneACCESS and kept in-frame rearrangements with V and J called. Such tables lack part of the clones; where checked against another copy, unresolved V genes explain under half of the gap, and the rest is unexplained. D and trimming were read from the DNA, whereas the V and J calls and clone size are those reported in that table. The sample has 98,000 or so clones on record, 93% of them singletons. 5% of the sample rests with the top ten.

The source of the sample is a study of T cell responses to AZD1222 COVID-19 vaccine (dated by TCRdb to about 2021). In the study overall: AZD1222 recipients whose second dose came at about 4 weeks and those whose second dose came at about 12 weeks were combined into one group, since spike-specific TCR depth and breadth did not differ between the two schedules. A total of under 250 trial participants underwent TCR sequencing, of whom some 200 had received two doses of AZD1222 and around 25 had received two doses of the MenACWY control vaccine. Trial participants were enrolled into age subgroups of 18-55, 56-69 and 70-plus years, which contained about 150, 27 and 61 TCR-sequenced participants, respectively.

Overall results and qualifications from the work: In the small 56-69-year group, the increase in depth fell short of significance, most likely because of low power. Most participants were white British and females outnumbered males, and the authors suggested that clonal diversity may have been underestimated. Spike-specific TCR breadth and depth rose significantly after two AZD1222 doses compared with day 0 and with MenACWY recipients. Only a handful of AZD1222 recipients were SARS-CoV-2 seropositive at baseline, limiting conclusions about previously exposed vaccinees. No day 14 peak-response samples were available, so repertoires were characterized only after the peak T cell response. Reportedly, almost half of the unique spike-specific TCRs recognized epitopes lying outside the regions that are mutated in the B.1.351 and B.1.1.7 variants. Vaccine-associated CD4 TCRs spanned the whole spike protein, with dominant responses in regions 160-218 and 743-854.

The CDR3 numbers 15 residues from cysteine through phenylalanine. Only CDR3 DNA remains: 45 bases, in frame from the first base. Taken from the germline V gene (reference sequence), the CDR1 and CDR2 loops are GTSNPN and SVGIG. The trim is 4 bases for V and 3 bases for J, with a gap of 19 bases between the germline ends. The source is an adult in good health. Sequenced here: peripheral blood, sampled on day 0 of AZD1222 vaccination. The rearranged chain carries TRBV30 and TRBJ2-7; the D region possibly corresponds to TRBD2 (6 bases align). The DNA sequence is as follows: TGTGCCTGGAAATACGGCGGCGGGATAAACTACGAGCAGTACTTC. This gives the protein CAWKYGGGINYEQYF.